The 26 T cell receptor beta chains below come from one sample, sequenced in a study of T cells in Graves' hyperthyroidism and ophthalmopathy. What was amplified from RNA transcripts were TCR beta CDR3 regions. HTBI primers were the set used in a first-round RT-PCR of the TCR CDR3. TCRdb re-derived calls from the multiplex PCR reads in MiXCR, one entry per CDR3 protein. Of approximately 400,000 distinct CDR3 sequences listed, approximately 15% are singletons. Sample: blood. The receptor set was obtained from a young woman with Graves' hyperthyroidism.

This sequence joins TRBV7-9 and TRBJ1-1; D is unclear. This CDR3 is 16 amino acids long. Germline V gives CDR1 SEHNR, CDR2 FQNEAQ (reference sequence). Trimming took 5 bases from V and 5 from J, leaving 21 bases between them. Written as DNA, the CDR3 is TGTGCCAGCAGCAACCTTCTAGTGACTGGAGGGACTGAAGCTTTCTTT. It yields the protein CASSNLLVTGGTEAFF.

This clonotype was counted at least ten times. This chain links TRBV11-2 with TRBJ1-5; D is ambiguous. The CDR3 length is 15 residues. Germline V CDR1 and CDR2: SGHAT, FQNNGV. V lost 5 bases and J 0 bases, leaving 11 bases between the germline ends. CDR3 residues: CASSRLSSSNQPQHF. Written as DNA, the CDR3 is TGTGCCAGCAGCCGTCTAAGTTCTAGCAATCAGCCCCAGCATTTT.

This clonotype was seen repeatedly, ten times or more. V usage is TRBV28 and J usage is TRBJ1-6; D remains ambiguous. Trimming left V 3 bases short and J 5 bases short, with 14 bases between. This CDR3 comprises 16 residues. Germline CDR1 reads MDHEN; CDR2 reads SYDVKM. The DNA for the CDR3 is TGTGCCAGCAGTTTCAGGTCCTGGGTGGATAATTCACCCCTCCACTTT. Protein sequence: CASSFRSWVDNSPLHF.

With regard to this clonotype: A much bigger clone sits one base away, suggesting this may be a read error. The J gene is TRBJ2-7, the V gene TRBV10-3, with a weak D call TRBD1 (6 bases). CDR1 and CDR2 from the germline V gene are ENHRY and SYGVKD. This CDR3 comprises 15 residues. The CDR3 sequence: CAISEPTGATYERYF. CDR3 in DNA: TGTGCCATCAGTGAGCCGACAGGTGCCACCTACGAGCGGTACTTC.

This clonotype came up many times. The rearrangement joins TRBV6-1 to TRBJ2-5, with D unclear. The CDR3 consists of 14 residues. Trimming shortened V by 6 bases and J by 5 bases, and 16 bases separated the two germline ends. Germline V CDR1 and CDR2: MNHNS, SASEGT. The CDR3 DNA is TGTGCCAGCAGGGGGTTGACCCCGGCGGAGACCCAGTACTTC. This encodes CASRGLTPAETQYF.

The rearrangement links TRBV6-1 to TRBJ1-1; TRBD1 is a possible D gene (5 bases). The germline V gene encodes CDR1 MNHNS and CDR2 SASEGT. The CDR3 totals 13 residues. Trimming cost V 6 bases and J 3 bases, with 11 bases left between them. The CDR3 region has the DNA TGTGCCAGCAGGCGCAGGGAGTACACTGAAGCTTTCTTT. Protein: CASRRREYTEAFF.

The J gene is TRBJ1-1, the V gene TRBV20-1, with no clear D. Trimming cost V 6 bases and J 1 base, with 9 bases left between them. Germline assignment: CDR1 DFQATT and CDR2 SNEGSKA (reference sequence). This CDR3 comprises 12 residues. CDR3 nucleotide sequence: TGCAGTGCCATCTTGAGGAACACTGAAGCTTTCTTT. It translates to CSAILRNTEAFF.

This clonotype was observed a few times. V usage is TRBV9 and J usage is TRBJ2-5, with D possibly matching TRBD2 (6 bases). Germline V gene lookup returns CDR1 SGDLS and CDR2 YYNGEE. Trimming took 0 bases from V and 5 from J, leaving 14 bases between them. The CDR3 extends over 15 amino acids. The CDR3 loop reads CASSVGGRGWETQYF. The CDR3 DNA follows: TGTGCCAGCAGCGTAGGGGGTCGGGGGTGGGAGACCCAGTACTTC.

This clonotype was counted at least ten times. The V and J genes are TRBV28 and TRBJ2-3; 10 bases are a match to TRBD2. The V gene end was trimmed by 4 bases and the J gene end by 0 bases; junction bases not matched to a gene: 10. Germline loops: CDR1 MDHEN, CDR2 SYDVKM. The CDR3 length is 18 residues. This chain's CDR3 is CASSSIAGGTLSTDTQYF. The DNA of the CDR3 is TGTGCCAGCAGTTCTATAGCGGGAGGCACCTTAAGCACAGATACGCAGTATTTT.

In this sample, this clonotype turned up a few times. A much larger clone differs from this one at a single base, so this may be a read error. The gene calls are TRBV18 and TRBJ1-4; no reliable D call. V was cut by 2 bases and J by 6 bases, with 10 bases left in between. There are 14 residues in the CDR3. Germline V gene data show CDR1 as KGHSH and CDR2 as LQKENI. The CDR3 DNA reads as TGTGCCAGCTCACCAAGTGGCATGGATGAAAAACTGTTTTTT. This encodes CASSPSGMDEKLFF.

This clonotype came up many times. The V call is TRBV11-2, the J call TRBJ2-2; D may be TRBD2 (6 bases). V shed 2 bases and J shed 7 bases, with 11 bases lying between them. CDR3 size: 14 residues. CDR1 is SGHAT and CDR2 is FQNNGV in the germline V gene. The CDR3 DNA sequence: TGTGCCAGCAGCTTAATTGCGGGAAACGGGGAGCTGTTTTTT. It encodes CASSLIAGNGELFF.

The chain is built from TRBV28 and TRBJ2-7; D not certain. The germline CDR1 and CDR2 sequences are MDHEN and SYDVKM. The germline V and J ends were trimmed by 3 bases and 3 bases, with 15 bases remaining between them. The CDR3 is 15 amino acids. The chain's CDR3 is CASSFKPYPYYEQYF. The CDR3 DNA sequence: TGTGCCAGCAGTTTCAAACCCTACCCTTACTACGAGCAGTACTTC. The whole variable domain, remainder taken from reference TRBV28 and TRBJ2-7, is DVKVTQSSRYLVKRTGEKVFLECVQDMDHENMFWYRQDPGLGLRLIYFSYDVKMKEKGDIPEGYSVSREKKERFSLILESASTNQTSMYLCASSFKPYPYYEQYFGPGTRLTVT.

A few counts support this clonotype. This chain links TRBV4-1 with TRBJ2-2; tentatively, D is TRBD1 (5 bases). CDR1 MGHRA and CDR2 YSYEKL come from the germline V gene. The V gene lost 2 bases and the J gene lost 5 bases, with 12 bases spanning the gap. This CDR3 has 15 amino acids. The DNA of the CDR3 is TGCGCCAGCAGCCAACGATCAGGGCTAACCGGGGAGCTGTTTTTT. This codes for CASSQRSGLTGELFF.

This clonotype occurred many times. The rearrangement uses TRBV5-1 and TRBJ1-1; tentative D call: TRBD1 (6 bases). Germline CDR1 is SGHRS and CDR2 is YFSETQ. This CDR3 is 14 amino acids long. Trimming removed 3 bases at V and 5 bases at J, with 14 bases between. The CDR3 protein is CASSSVGGGTEAFF. The CDR3 DNA reads as TGCGCCAGCAGCTCCGTAGGGGGTGGGACTGAAGCTTTCTTT.

A word on this clonotype: A much larger clone differs by one base, so this may be a read error. The chain couples TRBV3-1 to TRBJ2-7, with D possibly called TRBD1 or TRBD2 (5 bases each). Per germline, CDR1 LGHDT and CDR2 YNNKEL (reference sequence). This CDR3 spans 14 amino acids. The germline V and J ends were trimmed by 6 bases and 5 bases, with 17 bases remaining between them. The DNA for the CDR3 is TGTGCCAGCAGGCCGCCGGGCAGGGAGAACGAGCAGTACTTC. Protein product: CASRPPGRENEQYF.

This clonotype has a count of ten or more. The genes are TRBV18 and TRBJ1-5; D is uncertain. The CDR3 contains 14 residues. Germline V lookup: CDR1 KGHSH, CDR2 LQKENI. V lost 3 bases to trimming and J lost 2 bases, with 8 bases between them. The CDR3 spells CASSPQAGNQPQHF. The DNA for the CDR3 is TGTGCCAGCTCACCGCAGGCGGGCAATCAGCCCCAGCATTTT.

This clonotype was seen only a few times. V usage is TRBV4-3 and J usage is TRBJ2-7, with D possibly matching TRBD1 (6 bases). The CDR3 runs 18 residues. Trimming left V 4 bases short and J 3 bases short, with 25 bases between. Per the germline V gene, CDR1 is LGHNA and CDR2 is YSLEER. The CDR3 nucleotides read TGCGCCAGCAGCCCCCGGCGCATGGGGGCAGATAAGAACTACGAGCAGTACTTC. Protein sequence: CASSPRRMGADKNYEQYF.

At least ten counts were recorded for this clonotype. V and J are TRBV6-1 and TRBJ2-3; D not resolved. This CDR3 has 15 amino acids. V lost 2 bases and J lost 2, with 11 bases in between. The germline CDR1 and CDR2 sequences are MNHNS and SASEGT. CDR3 protein: CASSEILQPTDTQYF. The CDR3 coding sequence is TGTGCCAGCAGTGAAATTCTACAGCCCACAGATACGCAGTATTTT.

V is TRBV29-1 and J is TRBJ1-1; D remains ambiguous. This CDR3 has 13 residues. Germline V gene data show CDR1 as SQVTM and CDR2 as ANQGSEA. CDR3 sequence (DNA): TGCAGTACCACCCTCGGTCCGAACACTGAAGCTTTCTTT. This translates into CSTTLGPNTEAFF.

The J gene is TRBJ2-4, the V gene TRBV3-1; D unclear. The ends were cut back, 0 bases at V and 15 bases at J, with 15 bases in the middle. Germline CDR1 LGHDT, CDR2 YNNKEL (reference sequence). The CDR3 totals 13 residues. The CDR3 sequence is CASSQDRASGRYF. The CDR3 coding sequence is TGTGCCAGCAGCCAAGATCGGGCCTCAGGACGGTACTTC.

CDR3 amino acids: CSASQREGVSEQYF. The CDR3 coding sequence is TGCAGTGCTAGTCAGCGGGAGGGAGTGAGCGAGCAGTACTTC. V and J are TRBV20-1 and TRBJ2-7; TRBD2 matches 10 bases. Germline lookup yields CDR1 DFQATT and CDR2 SNEGSKA (reference sequence). This CDR3 spans 14 amino acids. V was pared by 3 bases and J by 6 bases, with 8 bases of the junction left unmatched.

This clonotype was picked up many times. The V call is TRBV11-2, the J call TRBJ2-1, with unresolved D. The germline V gene encodes CDR1 SGHAT and CDR2 FQNNGV. V shed 5 bases and J shed 13 bases, with 21 bases lying between them. The CDR3 loop spans 14 amino acids. The CDR3 nucleotides read TGTGCCAGCAGCACCTACCCACTCGCCCCAGGTCAGTTCTTC. Its translation: CASSTYPLAPGQFF. The whole variable domain, filled in from reference TRBV11-2 and TRBJ2-1, reads EAGVAQSPRYKIIEKRQSVAFWCNPISGHATLYWYQQILGQGPKLLIQFQNNGVVDDSQLPKDRFSAERLKGVDSTLKIQPAKLEDSAVYLCASSTYPLAPGQFFGPGTRLTVL.

This clonotype has just a few counts. This sequence joins TRBV28 and TRBJ2-4; D perhaps matches TRBD2 (6 bases). Trimming cost V 8 bases and J 7 bases, with 18 bases left between them. Germline CDR1 and CDR2: MDHEN and SYDVKM. The CDR3 totals 14 residues. As DNA, the CDR3 is TGTGCCAGCCGACCGGCGGGGAAGGATAACATTCAGTACTTC. Residues: CASRPAGKDNIQYF. Complete variable domain (other parts from reference TRBV28 and TRBJ2-4): DVKVTQSSRYLVKRTGEKVFLECVQDMDHENMFWYRQDPGLGLRLIYFSYDVKMKEKGDIPEGYSVSREKKERFSLILESASTNQTSMYLCASRPAGKDNIQYFGAGTRLSVL.

This clonotype was counted a few times. This rearrangement joins TRBV6-1 to TRBJ2-1; 8 bases are a match to TRBD2. The CDR3 has 16 amino acids. V shed 5 bases and J 0 bases; nucleotides not matched to a gene: 6. Germline CDR1 MNHNS, CDR2 SASEGT. CDR3 sequence (DNA): TGTGCCAGCAGTTTAGAGCGGGGGAGCTCCTACAATGAGCAGTTCTTC. This codes for CASSLERGSSYNEQFF.

Turning to this clonotype: A junction boundary mismatches the germline segment, possibly from a read error. The rearrangement links TRBV20-1 to TRBJ1-1, with unresolved D. Germline lookup yields CDR1 DFQATT and CDR2 SNEGSKA (reference sequence). This CDR3 contains 16 residues. This chain's CDR3 is CSSRDWVAAMNTEAFF. Written as DNA, the CDR3 is TGCAGTTCTAGAGATTGGGTCGCAGCTATGAACACTGAAGCTTTTTTT.

This clonotype was seen only a few times. The V gene is TRBV20-1, the J gene TRBJ1-5; possibly TRBD1 for D (6 bases). The CDR3 has 17 residues. The ends were cut back, 0 bases at V and 2 bases at J, with 17 bases in the middle. CDR1 is DFQATT, CDR2 SNEGSKA, per germline (reference sequence). The CDR3 nucleotides read TGCAGTGCTAGAGATCCAGGGGCTCAGCCTGGCAATCAGCCCCAGCATTTT. This sequence encodes CSARDPGAQPGNQPQHF.